The table lists the clone carrying this T cell receptor (beta chain) with many counts. The antigen is unknown. It was with unique molecular identifiers that the TCRbeta library was prepared. Each CDR3 protein is one row after TCRdb ran MiXCR on the PCR reads. Here the sample spans under 150,000 distinct CDR3 sequences, roughly 10% being singletons. This entry comes from a study of T-cell reconstitution after alpha-beta-depleted transplantation in children. Study conclusions and caveats: Reported findings indicate that, about two months after transplant, alpha-beta T cells came from several hundred expanded clones, which were derived from non-depleted graft cells.

CDR1 and CDR2 from the germline V gene are MNHEY and SVGAGI. The CDR3 contains 16 residues. The V and J ends lost 0 bases and 8 bases, in that order; junction bases with no gene match: 7. The chain employs TRBV6-5 and TRBJ2-5, with 12 positions matching TRBD2. The sequenced sample was PBMCs, mostly from graft donor cells, obtained 180 days after TCRalphabeta/CD19-depleted stem cell transplant. The source of this sequence is a girl less than two years old who had a stem cell transplant for combined immunodeficiency, so the T cells may come from the graft donor. The chain's CDR3 is CASSYSNPSGGETQYF. As DNA, the CDR3 is TGTGCCAGCAGTTACTCGAACCCTAGCGGGGGGGAAACCCAGTACTTC.